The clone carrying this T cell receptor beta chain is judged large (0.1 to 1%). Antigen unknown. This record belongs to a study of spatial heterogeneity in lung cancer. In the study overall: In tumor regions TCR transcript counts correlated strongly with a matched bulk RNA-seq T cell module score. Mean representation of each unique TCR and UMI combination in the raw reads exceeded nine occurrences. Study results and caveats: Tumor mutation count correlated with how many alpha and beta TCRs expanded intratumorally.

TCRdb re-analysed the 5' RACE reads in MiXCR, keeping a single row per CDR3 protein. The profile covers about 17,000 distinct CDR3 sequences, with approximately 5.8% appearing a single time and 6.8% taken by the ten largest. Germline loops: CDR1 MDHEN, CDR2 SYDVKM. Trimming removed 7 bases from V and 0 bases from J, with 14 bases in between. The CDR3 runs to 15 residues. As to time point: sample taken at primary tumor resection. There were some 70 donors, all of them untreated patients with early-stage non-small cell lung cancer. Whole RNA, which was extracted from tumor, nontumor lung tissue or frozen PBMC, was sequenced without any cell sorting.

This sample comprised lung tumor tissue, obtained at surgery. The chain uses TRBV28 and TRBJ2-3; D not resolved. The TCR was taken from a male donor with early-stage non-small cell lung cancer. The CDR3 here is CASNHGSVSTDTQYF. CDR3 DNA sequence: TGTGCCAGCAACCACGGCAGCGTGAGCACAGATACGCAGTATTTT.